The 5 T cell receptor beta chains reported below all come from one sample, sequenced in a study of T-cell reconstitution after alpha-beta-depleted transplantation in children. A TCRbeta library incorporating unique molecular identifiers was prepared. MiXCR, run by TCRdb on the PCR reads, gives a single entry per CDR3 protein. The sample lists thousands of distinct CDR3 sequences, roughly a fifth occurring once. The material was PBMCs, mostly from graft donor cells, obtained 180 days after TCRalphabeta/CD19-depleted stem cell transplant. These receptors were taken from a male patient between 2 and 10 years old who had a stem cell transplant for acute lymphoblastic leukemia, so the T cells may come from the graft donor.

This clonotype was detected many times. The rearrangement uses TRBV7-9 and TRBJ1-1; perhaps TRBD1 as D (6 bases). CDR3 length: 15 residues. CDR1 is SEHNR, CDR2 FQNEAQ, per germline (reference sequence). Trimming took off 3 bases at V and 1 base at J, with 12 bases between the two ends. In DNA, the CDR3 is TGTGCCAGCAGCTTTGGGGGGGCAGGGAACACTGAAGCTTTCTTT. Translated: CASSFGGAGNTEAFF.

By share of the sample, this clonotype is medium-sized (0.01 to 0.1%). The chain combines TRBV7-9 with TRBJ2-1, with 7 positions matching TRBD2. The germline V gene has CDR1 SEHNR and CDR2 FQNEAQ (reference sequence). The CDR3 is made up of 15 amino acids. Unmatched junction bases numbered 4, after V lost 4 bases and J lost 1 base. The CDR3 loop is CASSSWGGSYNEQFF. For the CDR3, the DNA is TGTGCCAGCAGCTCATGGGGGGGGTCCTACAATGAGCAGTTCTTC.

This clonotype is medium-sized by share. The chain links TRBV7-9 to TRBJ2-7; no definite D call. CDR1 is SEHNR, CDR2 FQNEAQ, per germline (reference sequence). The V end was cut by 6 bases, the J end by 0 bases, with 15 bases between. This CDR3 is built from 15 residues. The DNA for the CDR3 is TGTGCCAGCAGGCAAGACACGATGGTCTCCTACGAGCAGTACTTC. Protein product: CASRQDTMVSYEQYF.

This chain links TRBV5-4 with TRBJ2-2; no clear D. Germline loops: CDR1 SGHNT, CDR2 YYREEE (reference sequence). The CDR3 runs 14 residues. V lost 4 bases to trimming and J lost 6 bases, with 13 bases between them. The CDR3 is CASSPGRLSGELFF. DNA for the CDR3: TGTGCCAGCAGCCCTGGGCGCCTCTCCGGGGAGCTGTTTTTT.

This clonotype came up a few times. The chain carries TRBV12-3 or TRBV12-4 and TRBJ1-2, with D uncertain. This CDR3 contains 13 residues. Trimming pared 6 bases from V and 2 bases from J, leaving 10 bases between. This chain's CDR3 is CASRYLTNYGYTF. DNA for the CDR3: TGTGCCAGCAGGTACCTAACGAACTATGGCTACACCTTC.